This TCR beta chain was captured in a study of memory CD4+ T cells and cytomegalovirus serostatus. Data came from immunoSEQ multiplex PCR; TCRdb stores just in-frame clones and leaves some out. In the table there are approximately 56,000 clones, about four fifths of which are singletons. The CDR3 loop spans 17 amino acids. The sort gate was single viable CD3+CD4+CD8-CD45RO+ cells for memory CD4+ T cells. This TCR was sampled from an adult in good health and CMV-seronegative. This chain links TRBV21-1 with TRBJ2-7; TRBD1, as called in the table, went unchecked against the DNA. TRBV21-1 is designated a pseudogene. The sample was memory CD4+ T cells from blood. CDR3 residues: CASSKPGTGGASYEQYF. Written as DNA, the CDR3 is TGTGCCAGCAGCAAACCCGGGACAGGGGGCGCATCCTACGAGCAGTACTTC.